The subject of this entry is one T cell receptor beta chain. Germline trimming cut 4 bases from V and 7 bases from J; bases unmatched to any gene: 16. The germline gives CDR1 SGDLS, CDR2 YYNGEE. The CDR3 loop spans 18 amino acids. Per the original data handling: Amplification with reference gene primers provided the estimates of nucleated cell counts. Some clones are missing from TCRdb's copy, which holds only in-frame ones; the method was immunoSEQ multiplex PCR. V and J calls and clone size are copied from that table; D and trimming were computed from the DNA. The repertoire holds about 150,000 clones, with 75% to 90% as singletons. This entry is derived from a study of blood T cell repertoires in COVID-19. Study-level information: Acute and convalescent COVID-19 specimens originated in the United States, Italy and Spain. PBMCs, B-cell-depleted T cells, or T cells provided the cDNA or gDNA that made up the material.

Sequencing was performed on peripheral blood. This receptor was identified in a man between 18 and 35 years old with COVID-19, enrolled during active disease. The V call is TRBV9, the J call TRBJ2-1; 11 nucleotides line up with TRBD2. The CDR3 coding sequence is TGTGCCAGCAGCCCGCCCCCCCTAGCGGGAGGAAACCTAAATGAGCAGTTCTTC. Translating it yields CASSPPPLAGGNLNEQFF.